The entry that follows covers one T cell receptor (beta chain) sequence. The antigen is unknown. Assay: immunoSEQ multiplex PCR; the TCRdb copy retains only in-frame clones and omits some. The sample records 26,000 or so clones, roughly 85% being singletons. This sample is drawn from a study of vaccination effects on CD4 cells after COVID-19. Study results and limitations: Substantial clonal contraction characterized both infection- and vaccine-induced clones late after vaccination.

The CDR3 covers 13 residues. The V gene's germline CDR1 is GTSNPN and CDR2 SVGIG (reference sequence). With 5 bases removed from V and 7 bases from J, the gap between germline ends came to 17 bases. Expansion of antigen-specific CD4+ T cells with viral peptide pools was carried out by the ViraFEST assay before sequencing. Having been cultured for less than 13 days, the cells underwent CD4+ T cell isolation. Participants got two doses of BNT162b2 or mRNA-1273 vaccine. Sequencing used CD4+ T cells from PBMCs cultured with HCoV-NL63 spike peptides, obtained after COVID-19 vaccination. The chain links TRBV30 to TRBJ2-5; D remains unclear. This sequence was found in a human donor who received a COVID-19 vaccine. Some clones in this sample may be carry-over from other donors' samples. CDR3 sequence (DNA): TGTGCCTGGGGTTCAACGTTTGGAAGGACCCAGTACTTC. Its protein is CAWGSTFGRTQYF.